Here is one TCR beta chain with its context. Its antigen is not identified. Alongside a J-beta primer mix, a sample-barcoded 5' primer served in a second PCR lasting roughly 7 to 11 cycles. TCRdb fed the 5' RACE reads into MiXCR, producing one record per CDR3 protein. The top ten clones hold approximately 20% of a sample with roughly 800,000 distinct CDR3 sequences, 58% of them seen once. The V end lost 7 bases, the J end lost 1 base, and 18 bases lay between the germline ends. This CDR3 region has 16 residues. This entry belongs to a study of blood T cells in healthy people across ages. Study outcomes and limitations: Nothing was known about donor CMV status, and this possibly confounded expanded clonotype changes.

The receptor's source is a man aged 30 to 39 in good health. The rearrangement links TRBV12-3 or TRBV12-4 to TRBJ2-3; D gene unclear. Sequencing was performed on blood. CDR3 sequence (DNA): TGTGCCAGCACCAACAGCCGTGTGGTTGGCACAGATACGCAGTATTTT. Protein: CASTNSRVVGTDTQYF.